The clone carrying this T cell receptor (beta chain) was found once. Its antigen is as yet unknown. The data belong to a study of T cell responses to AZD1222 COVID-19 vaccine. The study's findings and limits: Vaccine-associated CD4 TCRs ranged over spike, dominating at 160-218 and 743-854. When two AZD1222 doses had been given, Spike-specific TCR breadth and depth rose. The donors showed a predominance of white British ancestry and of females, with possible underestimation of clonal diversity.

The CDR3 covers 16 residues. Germline values: CDR1 LGHNA, CDR2 YSLEER. Trimming removed 0 bases from V and 0 bases from J, with 10 bases in between. Assay used: immunoSEQ multiplex PCR; TCRdb lists only in-frame clones, some missing. The repertoire holds about 100,000 clones, nearly 90% seen once, with about 2.9% in the top ten. The receptor was isolated from an adult in good health. The sample here was peripheral blood, taken on day 0 of AZD1222 vaccination. This sequence joins TRBV4-3 and TRBJ2-3; TRBD2 is a possible D gene (6 bases). Here the CDR3 DNA reads TGCGCCAGCAGCCAAGAACTAGCTGCTAGCACAGATACGCAGTATTTT. Protein product: CASSQELAASTDTQYF.